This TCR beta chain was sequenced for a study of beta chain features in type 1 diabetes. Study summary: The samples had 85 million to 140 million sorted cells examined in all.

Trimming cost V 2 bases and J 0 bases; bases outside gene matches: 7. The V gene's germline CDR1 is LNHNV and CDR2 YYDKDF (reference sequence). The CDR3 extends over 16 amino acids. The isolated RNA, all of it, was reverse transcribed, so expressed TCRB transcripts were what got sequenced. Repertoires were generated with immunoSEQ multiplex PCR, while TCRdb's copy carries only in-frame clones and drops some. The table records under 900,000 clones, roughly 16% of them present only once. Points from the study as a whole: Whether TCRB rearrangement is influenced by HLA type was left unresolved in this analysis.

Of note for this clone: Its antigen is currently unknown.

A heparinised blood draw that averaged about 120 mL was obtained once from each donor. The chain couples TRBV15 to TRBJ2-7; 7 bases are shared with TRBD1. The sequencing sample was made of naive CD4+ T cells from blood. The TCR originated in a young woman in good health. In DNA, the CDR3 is TGTGCCACCAGCAGAAGAACGACAGGGAGCTCCTACGAGCAGTACTTC. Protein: CATSRRTTGSSYEQYF.